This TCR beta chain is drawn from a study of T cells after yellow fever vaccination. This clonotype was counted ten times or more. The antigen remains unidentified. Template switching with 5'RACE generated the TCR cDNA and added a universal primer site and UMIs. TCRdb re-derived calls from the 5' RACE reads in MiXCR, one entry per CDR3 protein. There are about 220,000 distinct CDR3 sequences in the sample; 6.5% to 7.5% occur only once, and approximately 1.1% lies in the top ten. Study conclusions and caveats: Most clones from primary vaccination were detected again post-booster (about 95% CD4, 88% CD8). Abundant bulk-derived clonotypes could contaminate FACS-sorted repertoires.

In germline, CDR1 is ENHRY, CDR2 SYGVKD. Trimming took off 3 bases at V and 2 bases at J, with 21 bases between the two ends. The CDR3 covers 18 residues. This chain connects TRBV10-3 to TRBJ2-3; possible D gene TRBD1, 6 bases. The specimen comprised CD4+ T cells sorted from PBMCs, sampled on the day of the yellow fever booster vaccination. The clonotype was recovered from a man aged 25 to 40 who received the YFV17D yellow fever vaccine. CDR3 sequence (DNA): TGTGCCATCAGTGACGGTTCCCTTCAGGGGATTGACACAGATACGCAGTATTTT. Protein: CAISDGSLQGIDTDTQYF.